This T cell receptor beta chain was obtained from a study of identical twins. Via MiXCR, TCRdb re-called the 5' RACE reads, giving one row per CDR3 protein. This table has 510,000 or so distinct CDR3 sequences, nearly 15% appearing once. Germline CDR1 reads SGDLS; CDR2 reads YYNGEE. Trimming cost V 0 bases and J 6 bases, with 13 bases left between them. This CDR3 contains 15 residues. These sequences were also reported in another study, on yellow fever vaccine responses in identical twins.

The sequenced sample consisted of CD4+ T cells sorted from blood. This TCR was sampled from a woman aged 18 to 35 in good health. The chain employs TRBV9 and TRBJ2-1; D ambiguous. Written as DNA, the CDR3 is TGTGCCAGCAGCGTAGCTTGGGAACGGGTCAATGAGCAGTTCTTC. Translated, it gives CASSVAWERVNEQFF.